These 10 T cell receptor beta chains share one sample of origin, sequenced in a study of glioma-infiltrating T cells after dendritic cell vaccination (dated by TCRdb to about 2016). The library relied on the immunoSEQ multiplex PCR assay. The table comes from immuneACCESS by way of TCRdb, which keeps in-frame sequences with V and J called. Part of the clones is missing from these tables; in studies checked, under half for an unresolved V gene and the rest for unknown reasons. This sample is represented by approximately 91,000 clones; 81% of them were singletons. Of the sample, approximately 2.1% is held by the ten largest clones. The label giving this sample's time point can be read as: after dendritic cell vaccination, including at tumor progression/relapse. Sequencing was performed on blood, taken after dendritic cell vaccination. Receptor source: a human donor with glioblastoma.

The CDR3, as DNA: TGTGCCAGCAGTGAAACAGGGGGCACAGGCGAAATATATTTT. It yields the protein CASSETGGTGEIYF. This chain connects TRBV25-1 to TRBJ1-3; 9 bases line up with TRBD1. The CDR3 spans 14 residues. J gave up 13 bases and V 2 bases, and 9 bases lay outside the gene matches. Germline V gives CDR1 MGHDK, CDR2 SYGVNS. The complete variable domain, with remaining parts taken from reference TRBV25-1 and TRBJ1-3, reads EADIYQTPRYLVIGTGKKITLECSQTMGHDKMYWYQQDPGMELHLIHYSYGVNSTEKGDLSSESTVSRIRTEHFPLTLESARPSHTSQYLCASSETGGTGEIYFGEGSWLTVV.

The chain joins TRBV14 to TRBJ2-3; unclear D gene. Looked up from germline, CDR1 is SGHDN and CDR2 is FVKESK. The CDR3 consists of 14 residues. V lost 1 base and J lost 1, with 6 bases in between. The CDR3 reads CASSQGSGTDTQYF. The CDR3 region has the DNA TGTGCCAGCAGCCAAGGTTCGGGCACAGATACGCAGTATTTT.

This clone was counted only a few times. The J gene is TRBJ2-7, the V gene TRBV10-3, with 11 nucleotides matching TRBD1. The CDR3 extends over 14 amino acids. Germline trimming cut 4 bases from V and 2 bases from J; bases unmatched to any gene: 1. From germline, CDR1 is ENHRY and CDR2 SYGVKD. DNA for the CDR3: TGTGCCATCAGTGCGGGACAGGGGGCCTACGAGCAGTACGTC. This codes for CAISAGQGAYEQYV.

This CDR3 is CASTADRGTSTDTQYF. The CDR3, as DNA: TGTGCCAGCACCGCTGACAGGGGGACTAGCACAGATACGCAGTATTTT. The chain links TRBV2 to TRBJ2-3, with 9 positions matching TRBD1. Trimming took 7 bases from V and 0 from J; bases not matched to a gene: 8. CDR3 length equals 16 residues. Germline lookup yields CDR1 SNHLY and CDR2 FYNNEI.

This rearrangement joins TRBV7-9 to TRBJ1-4; D may be TRBD1 (6 bases). There are 14 residues in the CDR3. Germline V gives CDR1 SEHNR, CDR2 FQNEAQ (reference sequence). The V end was cut by 0 bases, the J end by 6 bases, with 8 bases between. The CDR3 DNA reads TGTGCCAGCAGCTTAGCGGGGGCTGATGAAAAACTGTTTTTT. Protein product: CASSLAGADEKLFF.

This rearrangement joins TRBV4-1 to TRBJ2-2; 7 bases map to TRBD1. V was clipped by 1 base and J by 6 bases; unmatched bases: 5. CDR1 MGHRA and CDR2 YSYEKL come from the germline V gene. The CDR3 length is 15 residues. The DNA for the CDR3 is TGCGCCAGCAGCCAAGTTAGAGGGGGCCCCGGGGAGCTGTTTTTT. Translated, it gives CASSQVRGGPGELFF.

The chain links TRBV10-2 to TRBJ2-1; D may be TRBD1 (5 bases). CDR3 length equals 17 residues. Per germline, CDR1 WSHSY and CDR2 SAAADI. Trimming cost V 6 bases and J 0 bases, with 18 bases left between them. The CDR3 bases are TGCGCCAGCAGAGCCCCGTACAGGCAGAGCTCCTACAATGAGCAGTTCTTC. This gives the protein CASRAPYRQSSYNEQFF.

This chain connects TRBV6-5 to TRBJ2-1; a weak D match, TRBD2 (6 bases). The germline V gene has CDR1 MNHEY and CDR2 SVGAGI. Trimming stripped 0 bases from V and 3 bases from J, with 9 bases between. CDR3 size: 15 residues. The DNA for the CDR3 is TGTGCCAGCAGTTACTCGGGAGGTTTCTACAATGAGCAGTTCTTC. Residues: CASSYSGGFYNEQFF.

This rearrangement joins TRBV2 to TRBJ1-5, with D hard to call. There are 14 residues in the CDR3. Germline CDR1 reads SNHLY; CDR2 reads FYNNEI. The V and J ends lost 0 bases and 5 bases respectively, with 8 bases between them. The CDR3 loop is CASSEAKSHQPQHF. The CDR3 nucleotides are TGTGCCAGCAGTGAAGCTAAGAGCCATCAGCCCCAGCATTTT.

CDR3 protein: CARSSPRDNSYEQYF. CDR3 bases: TGTGCCAGAAGCTCTCCCAGGGACAACTCCTACGAGCAGTACTTC. The chain uses TRBV5-3 and TRBJ2-7; TRBD1 is a possible D gene (6 bases). TRBV5-3 is treated as an ORF (open reading frame) with a function not yet certain. V lost 3 bases and J 0 bases, leaving 13 bases between the germline ends. The CDR3 is 15 residues long.